This TCR beta chain was recovered during a study of TIL therapy for anti-PD-1-resistant metastatic lung cancer. As for the study in general: Tumor harvest preceded PD-1/PD-L1 blockade, followed by nivolumab treatment. General study results and limits: Treatment-naive, never-smoker and oncogene-addicted patients were overrepresented in this highly selected cohort. TIL clonotype persistence in blood showed no apparent association with response.

V was pared by 4 bases and J by 7 bases, with 10 bases of the junction left unmatched. This CDR3 region has 14 residues. From germline, CDR1 is MNHEY and CDR2 SVGAGI. Sequencing used immunoSEQ v3. Sequencing was performed with immunoSEQ multiplex PCR; in TCRdb, only in-frame clones are kept and a portion is missing. Here the sample spans 30,000 to 45,000 clones, 70% to 75% being singletons. As concerns this clone: The antigen remains unidentified.

Time point described: pre-treatment sample, taken before nivolumab and TIL therapy. The source material was blood, sampled at baseline. The receptor was isolated from a person between 30 and 79 years old with non-small cell lung cancer. The J gene is TRBJ2-7, the V gene TRBV6-5; 7 bases map to TRBD1. The CDR3 sequence: CASSSWTGDGEQYF. Written as DNA, the CDR3 is TGTGCCAGCAGTTCCTGGACAGGAGATGGTGAGCAGTACTTC.